The rows below give T cell receptor beta chains drawn from one sample of a study of immune heterogeneity within non-small cell lung tumors. TCRdb recomputed calls from the multiplex PCR reads with MiXCR, one row per CDR3 protein. The sample holds fewer than 15,000 distinct CDR3 sequences, about 30% seen once. The sequenced sample consisted of lung tumor tissue. These receptors all come from a man aged 35 to 55 with non-small cell lung cancer. Each CDR3 is given with its conserved first and last residue. The D gene is left open where the match is weak. Size values are once, few and many counts, or a class for expanded clones, and some rows have none.

TRBJ2-7 | NA | TRBV5-1 | NA | CASSLTAGDYEQYF | TGCGCCAGCAGCTTGACGGCAGGGGACTACGAGCAGTACTTC
TRBJ1-6 | NA | TRBV5-5 | many | CASSLDGTGTAYSPLHF | TGTGCCAGCAGCTTGGACGGGACCGGGACCGCTTATTCACCCCTCCACTTT
TRBJ2-7 | TRBD2 | TRBV27 | medium-sized | CASSLWGGSYEQYF | TGTGCCAGCAGTTTATGGGGGGGATCCTACGAGCAGTACTTC
TRBJ2-1 | NA | TRBV12-3/TRBV12-4 | NA | CASSLRTGGEQFF | TGTGCCAGCAGTTTAAGGACCGGGGGTGAGCAGTTCTTC
TRBJ2-7 | NA | TRBV10-3 | medium-sized | CAIQGPGYEQYF | TGTGCCATCCAGGGCCCAGGATACGAGCAGTACTTC
TRBJ2-7 | TRBD2 | TRBV20-1 | medium-sized | CSASATSGSYEQYF | TGCAGTGCTAGTGCGACTAGCGGGAGCTACGAGCAGTACTTC
TRBJ1-1 | TRBD1 | TRBV7-2 | once | CASSSQQGKIAEAFF | TGTGCCAGCAGCTCACAACAGGGGAAGATCGCTGAAGCTTTCTTT
TRBJ2-2 | NA | TRBV6-1 | many | CASSRPGNTGELFF | TGTGCCAGCAGCCGACCAGGGAACACCGGGGAGCTGTTTTTT
TRBJ1-5 | NA | TRBV6-1 | NA | CASGPQGYNQPQHF | TGTGCCAGCGGCCCTCAGGGGTACAATCAGCCCCAGCATTTT
TRBJ2-1 | TRBD2 | TRBV18 | few | CASSPLSGSYNEQFF | TGTGCCAGCTCACCGCTTAGCGGGAGTTACAATGAGCAGTTCTTC
TRBJ2-7 | NA | TRBV14 | medium-sized | CASSQVRSTGFGHEQYF | TGTGCCAGCAGCCAAGTAAGAAGTACAGGGTTTGGGCACGAGCAGTACTTC
TRBJ2-7 | TRBD2 | TRBV9 | many | CASSGGGEGEQYF | TGTGCCAGCAGCGGGGGGGGGGAGGGGGAGCAGTACTTC
TRBJ1-2 | TRBD1 | TRBV24-1 | medium-sized | CATSEPRGRTGEGYGYTF | TGTGCCACCAGTGAACCACGGGGCCGGACAGGGGAGGGCTATGGCTACACCTTC
TRBJ1-1 | NA | TRBV11-2 | NA | CASSLGGRNTEALF | TGTGCCAGCAGCTTAGGCGGACGGAACACTGAAGCTTTATTT
TRBJ1-2 | NA | TRBV6-1 | many | CASTPQGRGGYTF | TGTGCCAGCACCCCTCAGGGCAGGGGCGGCTACACCTTC
TRBJ2-5 | TRBD1 | TRBV6-1 | few | CASSFEDRGRGTQYF | TGTGCCAGCAGTTTCGAGGACAGGGGGCGGGGGACCCAGTACTTC
TRBJ2-6 | NA | TRBV6-5 | many | CASSYSGAGANVLTF | TGTGCCAGCAGTTACTCGGGGGCTGGGGCCAACGTCCTGACTTTC
TRBJ2-7 | TRBD1 | TRBV27 | many | CASSKGGGLYEQYF | TGTGCCAGCAGTAAAGGGGGCGGGCTCTACGAGCAGTACTTC
TRBJ2-3 | NA | TRBV25-1 | NA | CASSGGSTDTQYF | TGTGCCAGCAGTGGAGGTAGCACAGATACGCAGTATTTT
TRBJ1-1 | NA | TRBV12-3/TRBV12-4 | medium-sized | CASKISGRDTEAFF | TGTGCCAGCAAGATTTCGGGCCGGGACACTGAAGCTTTCTTT
TRBJ1-5 | TRBD1 | TRBV6-1 | medium-sized | CASSPIRGLNNQPQHF | TGTGCCAGCAGCCCAATCAGGGGGCTGAACAATCAGCCCCAGCATTTT
TRBJ1-1 | TRBD1 | TRBV5-4 | few | CASSFDRVTNTEAFF | TGTGCCAGCAGCTTCGACAGGGTCACGAACACTGAAGCTTTCTTT
TRBJ2-7 | NA | TRBV6-1 | medium-sized | CATQRDSADYEQYF | TGTGCCACCCAGCGGGACAGTGCAGACTACGAGCAGTACTTC
TRBJ2-1 | NA | TRBV24-1 | many | CATSLGRGADNEQFF | TGTGCCACCAGTCTGGGCAGGGGGGCAGACAATGAGCAGTTCTTC
TRBJ2-2 | NA | TRBV7-8 | medium-sized | CASSWGSTGELFF | TGTGCCAGCAGCTGGGGCTCCACCGGGGAGCTGTTTTTT
TRBJ2-5 | NA | TRBV11-3 | few | CASSLEQETQYF | TGTGCCAGCAGCTTAGAGCAAGAGACCCAGTACTTC
TRBJ2-4 | NA | TRBV10-3 | many | CAISESTGSGKNIQYF | TGTGCCATCAGTGAGTCTACGGGATCGGGCAAAAACATTCAGTACTTC
TRBJ2-1 | NA | TRBV11-3 | medium-sized | CASSSGFGDEQFF | TGTGCCAGCAGCTCTGGGTTCGGGGATGAGCAGTTCTTC
TRBJ1-1 | NA | TRBV7-9 | NA | CASGQMNTEAFF | TGTGCCAGCGGGCAGATGAACACTGAAGCTTTCTTT
TRBJ2-2 | NA | TRBV9 | few | CASSVGGIGELFF | TGTGCCAGCAGCGTAGGGGGCATCGGGGAGCTGTTTTTT
TRBJ2-1 | TRBD2 | TRBV11-1 | few | CASSLRLAVSSYNEQFF | TGTGCCAGCAGCTTACGACTAGCGGTTAGCTCCTACAATGAGCAGTTCTTC
TRBJ1-6 | TRBD1 | TRBV7-2 | NA | CAIILEEGQYNSPLHF | TGTGCCATCATCTTAGAAGAGGGACAGTATAATTCACCCCTCCACTTT
TRBJ1-6 | NA | TRBV5-1 | many | CASSLTVSNSPLHF | TGCGCCAGCAGCTTGACCGTCAGTAATTCACCCCTCCACTTT
TRBJ2-3 | NA | TRBV28 | medium-sized | CASSFISGTDTQYF | TGTGCCAGCAGTTTTATCAGCGGGACAGATACGCAGTATTTT
TRBJ2-1 | NA | TRBV5-1 | many | CASHFHNEQFF | TGCGCCAGCCACTTCCACAATGAGCAGTTCTTC
TRBJ1-1 | NA | TRBV15 | few | CATSREAAYEAFF | TGTGCCACCAGCAGAGAGGCGGCATATGAAGCTTTCTTT
TRBJ1-4 | NA | TRBV27 | medium-sized | CASSNSIYEKLFF | TGTGCCAGCAGTAACAGCATATATGAAAAACTGTTTTTT
TRBJ2-5 | NA | TRBV4-3 | NA | CASSSLKGAMGGETQYF | TGCGCCAGCAGCTCTCTCAAGGGGGCAATGGGGGGAGAGACCCAGTACTTC
TRBJ2-7 | TRBD2 | TRBV20-1 | medium-sized | CSVSSGRGYEQYF | TGCAGTGTTTCTAGCGGGAGAGGGTACGAGCAGTACTTC
TRBJ2-5 | TRBD2 | TRBV9 | NA | CASSAYGRYQETQYF | TGTGCCAGCAGCGCTTACGGGAGGTATCAGGAGACCCAGTACTTC
TRBJ2-5 | NA | TRBV7-9 | NA | CASSPLGPYEETQYF | TGTGCCAGCAGCCCGCTTGGGCCCTACGAAGAGACCCAGTACTTC
TRBJ1-2 | NA | TRBV4-1 | many | CASSQASTGLLGYTF | TGCGCCAGCAGCCAGGCCTCTACAGGCCTCTTGGGCTACACCTTC
TRBJ2-7 | NA | TRBV5-5 | NA | CASSFLWSAKAYEQYF | TGTGCCAGCAGCTTCTTATGGAGCGCGAAGGCCTACGAGCAGTACTTC
TRBJ1-1 | NA | TRBV2 | many | CASSDRVDAFF | TGTGCCAGCAGTGACAGGGTTGATGCTTTCTTT
TRBJ1-5 | NA | TRBV20-1 | large | CSAAAYNQPQHF | TGCAGTGCGGCAGCCTACAATCAGCCCCAGCATTTT
TRBJ2-7 | TRBD1 | TRBV11-3 | medium-sized | CASSNDRASHEQYF | TGTGCCAGCAGCAACGACAGGGCATCCCACGAGCAGTACTTC
TRBJ2-5 | TRBD1 | TRBV24-1 | NA | CATSDHGTGDLQETQYF | TGTGCCACCAGTGATCATGGTACAGGGGACCTCCAAGAGACCCAGTACTTC
TRBJ1-1 | TRBD1 | TRBV28 | many | CASSSGTGRLYTAFF | TGTGCCAGCAGTTCCGGGACAGGGCGGCTGTATACGGCTTTCTTT
TRBJ1-2 | NA | TRBV20-1 | many | CSARDPRGHGYTF | TGCAGTGCTAGAGATCCCAGGGGCCATGGCTACACCTTC